The clone carrying this T cell receptor beta chain was counted once. The sample belongs to a study of blood T cell repertoires in COVID-19. The overall study: The samples span acute and convalescent COVID-19 from the United States, Italy and Spain. From T cells, B-cell-depleted T cells, or PBMCs came the material, which was cDNA or gDNA.

Using immunoSEQ multiplex PCR, the repertoire was profiled, and TCRdb retains in-frame clones only, with some absent. The sample lists about 24,000 clones; around nine tenths were seen once. This receptor was obtained from a woman aged 70 to 79 with active COVID-19. Sequencing was carried out using peripheral blood.

The CDR3 region has the DNA TGCGCCAGCAGCTGGGGACAGGCCAATGGCTACACCTTC. This gives the protein CASSWGQANGYTF. The rearrangement links TRBV5-1 to TRBJ1-2; 8 bases are shared with TRBD1. J lost 6 bases, V lost 3 bases, and 4 bases had no gene match. The CDR3 has 13 residues. In germline, CDR1 is SGHRS, CDR2 YFSETQ.